This T cell receptor beta chain was sequenced in a study of T-cell memory formation after mild COVID-19. Points from the study as a whole: Some clones that responded were present in memory (sampled pre-infection), which suggests cross-reactive memory joined.

TCRdb re-called the 5' RACE reads through MiXCR, storing one row per CDR3 protein. The table includes more than 450,000 distinct CDR3 sequences, more than 15% detected once. Remarks on this clonotype: Its target is unknown.

There are 13 residues in the CDR3. Germline lookup yields CDR1 KGHSH and CDR2 LQKENI. Trimming cost V 8 bases and J 2 bases, with 11 bases left between them. Sequences were obtained from PBMCs or a T cell subset sorted from them (not recorded which). The chain joins TRBV18 to TRBJ2-3, with no clear D. This sequence originates from an adult woman who had mild COVID-19 (a few samples of this study predate the infection). Cell type and time point are not known. CDR3 nucleotides: TGTGCCAGCCTCGACGGAGTCACAGATACGCAGTATTTT. This sequence encodes CASLDGVTDTQYF.